This TCR beta chain stems from a study of blood T cell repertoires in COVID-19 (TCRdb year 2020). The study in broad terms: Samples from collaborators originated in the United States, Italy and Spain and spanned both the acute and convalescent phases of COVID-19. The material from the prospective study consisted of cDNA or gDNA derived from T cells, B-cell-depleted T cells, or PBMCs. HLA class I and class II types, where available, came from metadata supplied by the sample provider rather than from assay-based typing. Deeply sampled blood TCRbeta repertoires from subjects exposed to, actively infected with, or recovered from COVID-19 were included in the dataset. The samples were drawn from the first 160 participants of the ongoing ImmuneRACE study and from roughly 1,300 subjects provided by 6 global collaborators. The sample metadata nearly always contained a de-identified subject ID, COVID-19 status, age in years and sex. The repertoires were made available in a free public database intended to serve as a resource for research on the immune response to SARS-CoV-2.

A word on this clone: This clone's antigen is unknown. Base-call qualities are not available, and no considerably larger clone is one nucleotide away.

Broader findings and caveats from the paper: The quantity of clinical and demographic metadata differed by source and by participant and was supplied without curation.

TCRbeta CDR3 regions were amplified from genomic DNA using the immunoSEQ Assay, a bias-controlled multiplex PCR. Per the original workflow: The number of nucleated cells in each sample was estimated by amplification of reference gene primers within the assay. To quantify the absolute abundance of each unique TCRbeta CDR3 rearrangement, sequence reads were collapsed and filtered. Productive Simpson clonality was computed per sample as the square root of Simpson's diversity index over productive rearrangements. What TCRdb holds here is the immuneACCESS table cut down to in-frame rearrangements. Part of the clones is not present; checked against another copy, under half of the missing clones reflect an unresolved V gene, and the others are unexplained. For V, J and clone size, that table is used; D and trimming come from the DNA. The sample table lists about 210,000 clones, approximately 82% of them with a count of one. Together, the top ten hold roughly 8.2% of the sample.

The CDR3 goes from the cysteine to the phenylalanine over 19 residues. Just CDR3 DNA is preserved here, 57 bases in frame from base 1. The germline V gene (reference sequence) supplies CDR1 LNHDA and CDR2 SQIVND. V loses 7 bases, J loses 0 bases, and the germline ends lie 25 bases apart. The collaborating institutions used their own protocols to collect whole blood in K2EDTA tubes. For TCRbeta analysis, collaborators shipped samples in one of three forms: frozen whole blood, isolated PBMCs, or DNA extracted from either of those sample types. The material sequenced was peripheral blood. This sequence uses TRBV19 and TRBJ1-5; perhaps TRBD1 is the D gene, with 6 bases matching. The origin of this receptor is a woman aged 45-59 years with acute or convalescent COVID-19. The CDR3 in this case is CASTPSRTELLNSNQPQHF. The DNA reads TGTGCCAGTACCCCATCTCGGACAGAGTTACTTAATAGCAATCAGCCCCAGCATTTT. The CDR3, completed at both ends by the reference TRBV19 and TRBJ1-5 genes, gives the full variable domain DGGITQSPKYLFRKEGQNVTLSCEQNLNHDAMYWYRQDPGQGLRLIYYSQIVNDFQKGDIAEGYSVSREKKESFPLTVTSAQKNPTAFYLCASTPSRTELLNSNQPQHFGDGTRLSIL.